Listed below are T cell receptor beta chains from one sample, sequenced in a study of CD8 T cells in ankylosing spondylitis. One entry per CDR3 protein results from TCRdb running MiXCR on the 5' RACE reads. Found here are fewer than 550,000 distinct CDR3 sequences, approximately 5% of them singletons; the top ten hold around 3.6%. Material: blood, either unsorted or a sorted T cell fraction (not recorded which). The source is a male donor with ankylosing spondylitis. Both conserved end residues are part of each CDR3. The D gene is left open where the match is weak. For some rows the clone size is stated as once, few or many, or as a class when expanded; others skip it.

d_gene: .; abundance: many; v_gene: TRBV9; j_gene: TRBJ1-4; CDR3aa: CASSVQGHNEKLFF; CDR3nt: TGTGCCAGCAGCGTACAGGGACATAATGAAAAACTGTTTTTT
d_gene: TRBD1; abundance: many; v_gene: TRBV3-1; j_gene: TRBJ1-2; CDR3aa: CASSRRDRMSGYTF; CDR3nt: TGTGCCAGCAGCCGCCGGGACAGGATGAGTGGCTACACCTTC
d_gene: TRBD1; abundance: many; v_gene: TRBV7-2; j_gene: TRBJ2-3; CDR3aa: CASSIGRGLTSTDTQYF; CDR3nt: TGTGCCAGCAGCATCGGCAGGGGGCTCACTAGCACAGATACGCAGTATTTT
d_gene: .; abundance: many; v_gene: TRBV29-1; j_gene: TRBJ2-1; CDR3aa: CSVRDKGQVWSVGNEQFF; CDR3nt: TGCAGCGTCCGGGACAAAGGGCAGGTCTGGTCGGTGGGGAATGAGCAGTTCTTC
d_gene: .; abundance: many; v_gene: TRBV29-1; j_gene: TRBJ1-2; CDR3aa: CSVGSVRSTF; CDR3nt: TGCAGCGTTGGATCCGTGAGGTCCACCTTC
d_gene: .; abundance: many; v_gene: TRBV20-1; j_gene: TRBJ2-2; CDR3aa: CSARGGRPGELFF; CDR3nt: TGCAGTGCTAGAGGAGGACGACCCGGGGAGCTGTTTTTT
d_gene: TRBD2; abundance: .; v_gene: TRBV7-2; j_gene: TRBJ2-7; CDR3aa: CASSLERGGRRYEQYF; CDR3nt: TGTGCCAGCAGCTTAGAGCGGGGCGGGAGAAGGTACGAGCAGTACTTC
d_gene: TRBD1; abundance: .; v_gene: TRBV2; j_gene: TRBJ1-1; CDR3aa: CASSKPTGTNTEAFF; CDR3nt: TGTGCCAGCAGTAAACCGACAGGGACGAACACTGAAGCTTTCTTT
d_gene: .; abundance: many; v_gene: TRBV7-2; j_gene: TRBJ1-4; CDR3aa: CASSPWGTTNEKLFF; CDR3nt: TGTGCCAGCAGCCCCTGGGGTACAACTAATGAAAAACTGTTTTTT
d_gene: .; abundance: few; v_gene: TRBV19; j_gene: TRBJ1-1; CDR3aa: CASSSPRTTDTEAFF; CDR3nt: TGTGCCAGTAGTAGCCCCCGGACCACCGACACTGAAGCTTTCTTT
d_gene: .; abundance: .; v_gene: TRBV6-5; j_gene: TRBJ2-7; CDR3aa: CASSYTQETYEQYF; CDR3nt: TGTGCCAGCAGTTATACACAGGAGACCTACGAGCAGTACTTC
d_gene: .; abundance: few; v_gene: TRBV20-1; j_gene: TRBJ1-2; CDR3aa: CSARRGGVDWGQSYGYTF; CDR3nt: TGCAGTGCTAGGAGGGGGGGGGTGGACTGGGGTCAATCCTATGGCTACACCTTC
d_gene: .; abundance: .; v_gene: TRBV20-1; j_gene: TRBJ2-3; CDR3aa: CSASPRGGTDTQYF; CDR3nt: TGCAGTGCTAGCCCCCGGGGAGGCACAGATACGCAGTATTTT
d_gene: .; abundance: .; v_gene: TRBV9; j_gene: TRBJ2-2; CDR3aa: CASSVHGRRSGELFF; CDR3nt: TGTGCCAGCAGCGTACACGGGAGAAGGTCCGGGGAGCTGTTTTTT
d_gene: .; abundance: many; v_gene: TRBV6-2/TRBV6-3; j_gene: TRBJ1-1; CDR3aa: CASSLTGWQNTEAFF; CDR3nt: TGTGCCAGCAGTTTAACAGGGTGGCAAAACACTGAAGCTTTCTTT
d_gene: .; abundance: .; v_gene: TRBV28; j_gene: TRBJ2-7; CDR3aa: CASSHQGGGHYEQYF; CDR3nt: TGTGCCAGCAGCCATCAGGGAGGTGGGCACTACGAGCAGTACTTC
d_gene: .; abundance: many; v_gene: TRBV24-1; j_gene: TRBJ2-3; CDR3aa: CATSDPSSAAGDTQYF; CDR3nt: TGTGCCACCAGTGATCCCTCTAGCGCCGCCGGGGATACGCAGTATTTT
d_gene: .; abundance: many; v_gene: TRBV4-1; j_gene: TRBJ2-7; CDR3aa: CASRKGQGGEQYF; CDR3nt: TGCGCCAGCAGGAAGGGGCAGGGAGGCGAGCAGTACTTC
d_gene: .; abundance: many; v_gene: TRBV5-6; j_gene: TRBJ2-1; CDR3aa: CASSSAVGGYNEQFF; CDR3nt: TGTGCCAGCAGCTCCGCAGTTGGGGGTTACAATGAGCAGTTCTTC
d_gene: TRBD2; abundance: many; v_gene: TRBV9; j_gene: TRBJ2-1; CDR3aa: CASSPRGERGPLNNEQFF; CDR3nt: TGTGCCAGCAGCCCCCGTGGGGAGCGGGGTCCCCTTAACAATGAGCAGTTCTTC
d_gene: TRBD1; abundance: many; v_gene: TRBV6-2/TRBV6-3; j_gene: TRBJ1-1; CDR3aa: CASISRTGGSTEAFF; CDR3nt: TGTGCCAGCATCTCCCGAACAGGGGGCAGCACTGAAGCTTTCTTT
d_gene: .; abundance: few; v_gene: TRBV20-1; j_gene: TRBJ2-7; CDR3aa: CSASGQHPYEQYF; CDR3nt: TGCAGTGCTAGTGGACAACACCCCTACGAGCAGTACTTC
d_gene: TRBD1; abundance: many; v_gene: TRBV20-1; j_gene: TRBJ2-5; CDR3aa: CSPRGGRGLGETQYF; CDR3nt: TGCAGCCCTAGAGGGGGCAGGGGGTTAGGAGAGACCCAGTACTTC
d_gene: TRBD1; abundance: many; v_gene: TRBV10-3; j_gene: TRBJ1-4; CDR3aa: CAISDGQGPNEKLFF; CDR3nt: TGTGCCATCAGTGACGGACAGGGTCCAAATGAAAAACTGTTTTTT
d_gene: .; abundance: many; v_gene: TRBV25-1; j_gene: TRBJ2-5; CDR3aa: CASSPPGQRETQYF; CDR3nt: TGTGCCAGCAGTCCCCCCGGGCAGCGGGAGACCCAGTACTTC
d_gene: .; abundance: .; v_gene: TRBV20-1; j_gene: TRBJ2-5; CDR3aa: CSARRAASAQYF; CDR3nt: TGCAGTGCTAGAAGGGCGGCCTCGGCCCAGTACTTC
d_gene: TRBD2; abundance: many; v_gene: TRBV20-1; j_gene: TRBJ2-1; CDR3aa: CSARLAGGSYNEQFF; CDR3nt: TGCAGTGCTAGGTTAGCGGGGGGCTCCTACAATGAGCAGTTCTTC
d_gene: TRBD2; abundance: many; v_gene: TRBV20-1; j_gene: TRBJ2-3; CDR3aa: CSARTQGWTSGRAEYF; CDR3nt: TGCAGTGCTAGAACCCAGGGTTGGACTAGCGGGAGGGCAGAGTATTTT
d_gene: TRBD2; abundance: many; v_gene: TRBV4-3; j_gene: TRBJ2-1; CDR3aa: CASSQDLAGHYNEQFF; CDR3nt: TGCGCCAGCAGCCAAGATCTAGCGGGGCACTACAATGAGCAGTTCTTC
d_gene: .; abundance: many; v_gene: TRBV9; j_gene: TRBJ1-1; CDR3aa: CASSGGPHTEAFF; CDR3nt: TGTGCCAGCAGCGGGGGACCGCACACTGAAGCTTTCTTT
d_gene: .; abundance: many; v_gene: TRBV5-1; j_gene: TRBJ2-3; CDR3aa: CANSSGRGADTQYF; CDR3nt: TGCGCCAACAGCTCAGGGAGGGGGGCAGATACGCAGTATTTT
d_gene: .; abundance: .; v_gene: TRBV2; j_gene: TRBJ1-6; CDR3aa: CASIGQTNSPLHF; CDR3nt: TGTGCCAGCATCGGGCAGACAAATTCACCCCTCCACTTT
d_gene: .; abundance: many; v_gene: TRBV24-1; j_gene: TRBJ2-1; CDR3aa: CATSDSFTDEQFF; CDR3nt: TGTGCCACCAGTGATTCCTTTACTGATGAGCAGTTCTTC
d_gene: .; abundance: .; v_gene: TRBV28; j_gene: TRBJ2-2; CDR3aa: CASSPRPDRFTGELFF; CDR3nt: TGTGCCAGCAGTCCCAGGCCGGACAGATTCACCGGGGAGCTGTTTTTT
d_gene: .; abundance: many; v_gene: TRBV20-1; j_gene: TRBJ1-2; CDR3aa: CSATGTSYGYTF; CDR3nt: TGCAGTGCTACCGGGACTTCCTATGGCTACACCTTC
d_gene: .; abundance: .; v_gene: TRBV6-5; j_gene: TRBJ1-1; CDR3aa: CASNDRQNTEAFF; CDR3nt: TGTGCCAGCAACGACAGACAGAACACTGAAGCTTTCTTT
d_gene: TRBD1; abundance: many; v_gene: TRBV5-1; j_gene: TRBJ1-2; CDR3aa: CASSTGQGAIGDGYTF; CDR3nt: TGCGCCAGCAGCACGGGACAGGGGGCGATTGGGGATGGCTACACCTTC
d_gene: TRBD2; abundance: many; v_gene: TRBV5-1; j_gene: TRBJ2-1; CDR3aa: CASSLALAGYDNEQFF; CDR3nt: TGCGCCAGCAGCTTGGCACTAGCGGGGTATGACAATGAGCAGTTCTTC
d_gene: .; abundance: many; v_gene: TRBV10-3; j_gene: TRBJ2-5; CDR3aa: CAISGGASGETQYF; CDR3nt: TGTGCCATCAGTGGGGGGGCTAGCGGTGAGACCCAGTACTTC
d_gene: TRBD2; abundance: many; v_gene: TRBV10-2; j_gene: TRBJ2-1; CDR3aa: CASSETSGRVVHNEQFF; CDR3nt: TGCGCCAGCAGTGAGACTAGCGGGAGGGTGGTCCACAATGAGCAGTTCTTC
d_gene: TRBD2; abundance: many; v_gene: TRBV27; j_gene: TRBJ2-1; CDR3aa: CASSLAGETYNEQFF; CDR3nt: TGTGCCAGCAGTCTAGCGGGAGAGACCTACAATGAGCAGTTCTTC
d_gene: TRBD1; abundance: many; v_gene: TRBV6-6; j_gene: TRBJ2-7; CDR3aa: CASSTTGEREQYF; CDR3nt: TGTGCCAGCAGTACCACAGGGGAGCGCGAGCAGTACTTC
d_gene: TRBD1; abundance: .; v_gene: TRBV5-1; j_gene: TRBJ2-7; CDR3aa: CASQMGTGLNEQYF; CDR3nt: TGCGCCAGTCAAATGGGGACAGGGCTCAACGAGCAGTACTTC
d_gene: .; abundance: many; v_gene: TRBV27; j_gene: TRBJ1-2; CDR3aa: CASSSLGGDYGYTF; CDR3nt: TGTGCCAGCAGTTCACTGGGTGGGGACTATGGCTACACCTTC
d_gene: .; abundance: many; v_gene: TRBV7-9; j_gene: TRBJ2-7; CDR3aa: CASSYYRTVSYEQYF; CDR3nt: TGTGCCAGCAGCTACTACCGGACCGTTTCCTACGAGCAGTACTTC
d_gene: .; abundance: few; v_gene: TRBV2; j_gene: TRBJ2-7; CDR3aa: CASSVGRYEGIYEQYF; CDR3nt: TGTGCCAGCAGTGTGGGGCGTTATGAGGGAATCTACGAGCAGTACTTC
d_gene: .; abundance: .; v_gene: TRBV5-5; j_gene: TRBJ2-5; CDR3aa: CASSRGLHETQYF; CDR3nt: TGTGCCAGCAGCCGCGGGCTCCACGAGACCCAGTACTTC
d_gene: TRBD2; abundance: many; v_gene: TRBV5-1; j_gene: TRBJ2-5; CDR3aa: CASSLGLIGTSEGETQYF; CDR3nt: TGCGCCAGCAGCTTGGGCCTCATCGGGACTAGTGAAGGGGAGACCCAGTACTTC
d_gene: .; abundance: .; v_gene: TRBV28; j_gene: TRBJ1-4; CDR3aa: CASSFFGTKREKLFF; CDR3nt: TGTGCCAGCAGTTTCTTCGGGACAAAGCGTGAAAAACTGTTTTTT
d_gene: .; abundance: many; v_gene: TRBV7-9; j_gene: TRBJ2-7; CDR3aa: CASSLSLGGQYF; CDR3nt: TGTGCCAGCAGCTTATCGTTGGGTGGGCAGTACTTC
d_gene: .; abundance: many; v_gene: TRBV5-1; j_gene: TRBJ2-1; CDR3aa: CASSLDRGSPWFF; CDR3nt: TGCGCCAGCAGCTTGGATCGGGGTTCCCCATGGTTCTTC
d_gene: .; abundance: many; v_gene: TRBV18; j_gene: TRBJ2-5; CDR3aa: CASSPLQNQETQYF; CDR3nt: TGTGCCAGCTCACCACTACAGAACCAAGAGACCCAGTACTTC
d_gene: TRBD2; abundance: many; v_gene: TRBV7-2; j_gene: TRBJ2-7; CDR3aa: CASSLALDSGRAYEQYF; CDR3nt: TGTGCCAGCAGCTTAGCATTAGATAGCGGGAGGGCTTACGAGCAGTACTTC
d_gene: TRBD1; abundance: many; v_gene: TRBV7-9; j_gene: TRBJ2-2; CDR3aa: CASSLTGFGELFF; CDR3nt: TGTGCCAGCAGCTTGACAGGGTTCGGGGAGCTGTTTTTT
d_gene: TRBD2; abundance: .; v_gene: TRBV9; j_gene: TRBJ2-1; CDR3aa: CASSIALAGGGDEQFF; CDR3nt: TGTGCCAGCAGCATTGCACTGGCGGGGGGTGGCGATGAGCAGTTCTTC